The text below deals with one T cell receptor (beta chain). Its antigen is currently unknown. Researchers ran immunoSEQ v3.0 at survey level. Measured with immunoSEQ multiplex PCR; TCRdb has only the in-frame clones, and not every one. The table lists some 22,000 clones, roughly 85% of them singletons. This sample was taken from a study of long-term antiretroviral therapy in people with HIV. Whole-study results and caveats: Diversity remained lower than transplant donor controls, even though it increased after ART.

Per the germline V gene, CDR1 is MNHEY and CDR2 is SMNVEV (reference sequence). This CDR3 contains 15 residues. V shed 6 bases and J shed 5 bases, with 19 bases lying between them. The sequencing here drew on unsorted PBMCs, taken 4.1 years after starting antiretroviral therapy. The TCR was taken from a woman in her thirties or forties with HIV. This sequence joins TRBV27 and TRBJ2-5; D is perhaps TRBD1 or TRBD2 (5 bases each). The CDR3 nucleotides read TGTGCCAGCAGCCCCCTTCTCCGGGGCCCGGAGACCCAGTACTTC. It specifies CASSPLLRGPETQYF.